The clone carrying this T cell receptor (beta chain) was recorded a few times. The data originate from a study of T-cell reconstitution after alpha-beta-depleted transplantation in children. J gave up 4 bases and V 0 bases, and 9 bases lay outside the gene matches. The CDR3 has 19 amino acids. The germline CDR1 and CDR2 sequences are MGHRA and YSYEKL. Preparation of the TCRbeta library used unique molecular identifiers. TCRdb fed the PCR reads into MiXCR, producing one record per CDR3 protein. The data hold around 250,000 distinct CDR3 sequences, with roughly 26% observed a single time. This sequence joins TRBV4-1 and TRBJ2-3, with TRBD2 identical over 14 bases. This specimen consisted of PBMCs, obtained before TCRalphabeta/CD19-depleted stem cell transplant. The clonotype was recovered from a girl aged 2-10 years with Fanconi anemia, due to receive a stem cell transplant. The CDR3 DNA follows: TGCGCCAGCAGCCAAGAGTTCCCGGGACTAGCGGGAGAGGCAGATACGCAGTATTTT. Residues: CASSQEFPGLAGEADTQYF.